These 18 T cell receptor beta chains were sequenced from one sample in a study of response to subunit inactivated influenza vaccine. TCRdb recomputed calls from the RT-PCR reads with MiXCR, one row per CDR3 protein. This sample has fewer than 750,000 distinct CDR3 sequences; 14% occur once, and the top ten carry around 10%. This specimen was PBMCs from blood, taken roughly 12 days after vaccination. The receptor source for this set is a man aged 50 to 59 who received an inactivated influenza vaccine.

The genes are TRBV9 and TRBJ2-1, with 11 bases lining up with TRBD2. This CDR3 spans 16 amino acids. V dropped 0 bases and J dropped 7; count of bases not matched to a gene: 6. Germline V gene sequence: CDR1 SGDLS, CDR2 YYNGEE. CDR3 nucleotide sequence: TGTGCCAGCAGCGTAGCGCTAGCGGGAGGTTCGAATGAGCAGTTCTTC. Translated, it gives CASSVALAGGSNEQFF.

The chain recombines TRBV4-3 with TRBJ2-1; D possibly corresponds to TRBD1 (6 bases). This CDR3 spans 17 amino acids. Germline CDR1 is LGHNA and CDR2 is YSLEER. Deletions cut 4 bases from V and 0 bases from J, with 16 bases between. CDR3 coding DNA: TGCGCCAGCAGCCGATACGTACTAGGGGGCTCCTACAATGAGCAGTTCTTC. It yields the protein CASSRYVLGGSYNEQFF.

This clonotype was counted ten times or more. The chain carries TRBV11-2 and TRBJ2-2; 8 bases line up with TRBD1. The CDR3 length is 18 residues. V lost 6 bases to trimming and J lost 5 bases; unmatched junction nucleotides: 17. Germline V CDR1 and CDR2: SGHAT, FQNNGV. As DNA, the CDR3 is TGTGCCAGCAGTTGGGGACCTACGGGTCAGGGGGCTACCGGGGAGCTGTTTTTT. This codes for CASSWGPTGQGATGELFF.

The rearrangement joins TRBV7-9 to TRBJ2-1, with D possibly TRBD2 on 5 matching bases. V shed 5 bases and J shed 2 bases, with 13 bases lying between them. The length of the CDR3 is 15 residues. From germline, CDR1 is SEHNR and CDR2 FQNEAQ (reference sequence). CDR3 nucleotide sequence: TGTGCCAGCAGCACGACTATCCTCACCTACAATGAGCAGTTCTTC. It yields the protein CASSTTILTYNEQFF.

This clonotype came up a few times. The rearrangement links TRBV27 to TRBJ1-4, with D possibly matching TRBD1 (6 bases). Deletions cut 4 bases from V and 0 bases from J, with 15 bases between. Germline CDR1 reads MNHEY; CDR2 reads SMNVEV (reference sequence). The CDR3 contains 17 residues. The CDR3 DNA reads TGTGCCAGCAGTTCCCGGAGACAGGTTACAACTAATGAAAAACTGTTTTTT. It yields the protein CASSSRRQVTTNEKLFF.

This chain uses TRBV7-9 with TRBJ2-7, with D perhaps TRBD1 or TRBD2 (5 bases each). CDR3 length equals 16 residues. V lost 3 bases to trimming and J lost 5 bases, with 20 bases between them. Germline V lookup: CDR1 SEHNR, CDR2 FQNEAQ (reference sequence). The CDR3 region is CASSFRLTRDPHEQYF. DNA for the CDR3: TGTGCCAGCAGCTTCCGTTTGACACGGGACCCTCACGAGCAGTACTTC.

This chain uses TRBV29-1 with TRBJ2-3; 7 nucleotides align to TRBD1. The germline CDR1 and CDR2 sequences are SQVTM and ANQGSEA. The CDR3 loop spans 14 amino acids. V shed 7 bases, J shed 4 bases, and the junction held 11 bases outside the gene matches. The CDR3 coding sequence is TGCAGCGCCCAAAAGGGACAGCAGCCAGATACGCAGTATTTT. This encodes CSAQKGQQPDTQYF.

The rearrangement links TRBV11-2 to TRBJ2-3, with TRBD2 matching 9 bases. The germline V gene has CDR1 SGHAT and CDR2 FQNNGV. CDR3 size: 14 residues. J was trimmed by 7 bases and V by 5 bases; bases with no gene match: 7. The CDR3 is CASSGLAGSYTQYF. As DNA, the CDR3 is TGTGCCAGCAGCGGTCTAGCGGGGAGTTATACGCAGTATTTT.

The sample holds a few counts of this clonotype. V gene TRBV4-3 combines with J gene TRBJ2-2; no clear D. V dropped 3 bases and J dropped 5 bases, with 4 bases sitting between them. CDR1 LGHNA and CDR2 YSLEER come from the germline V gene. The CDR3 is 12 amino acids. CDR3 loop: CASSHSTGELFF. The CDR3 DNA reads TGCGCCAGCAGCCATAGTACCGGGGAGCTGTTTTTT.

About this clonotype: Lacking the conserved final phenylalanine or tryptophan, this CDR3 likely reflects a read error. The chain joins TRBV5-1 to TRBJ2-5, with 13 bases aligning to TRBD2. In germline, CDR1 is SGHRS, CDR2 YFSETQ. The CDR3 runs to 15 residues. Unmatched junction bases numbered 3, after V lost 2 bases and J lost 5 bases. CDR3 protein: CASSFTSGRVETQYY. DNA for the CDR3: TGCGCCAGCAGCTTCACTAGCGGGAGGGTTGAGACCCAGTACTAC.

This clonotype was seen only a few times. The chain employs TRBV29-1 and TRBJ2-7, with 12 positions matching TRBD2. Per the germline V gene, CDR1 is SQVTM and CDR2 is ANQGSEA. The CDR3 covers 17 residues. Trimming cost V 2 bases and J 2 bases; bases outside gene matches: 10. CDR3 nucleotide sequence: TGCAGCGTTGAATTTGTACTAGCGGGAGGTACCGCCTACGAGCAGTACTTC. As protein: CSVEFVLAGGTAYEQYF.

This clonotype was seen only a few times. V gene TRBV14 combines with J gene TRBJ2-7, with 9 bases aligning to TRBD2. This CDR3 is 16 amino acids long. J was trimmed by 0 bases and V by 4 bases; bases with no gene match: 7. CDR1 is SGHDN and CDR2 is FVKESK in the germline V gene. The CDR3 DNA is TGTGCCAGCAGCCCCTTAGCGGGGGACCACTCCTACGAGCAGTACTTC. Its protein is CASSPLAGDHSYEQYF.

The CDR3: CASSRGAEAKTQYF. The CDR3 DNA reads TGCGCCAGCAGCCGGGGGGCCGAGGCTAAGACCCAGTACTTC. The rearrangement joins TRBV4-1 to TRBJ2-5; either TRBD1 or TRBD2 may supply D (6 bases each). CDR1 and CDR2 from the germline V gene are MGHRA and YSYEKL. The ends were cut back, 4 bases at V and 6 bases at J, with 15 bases in the middle. The CDR3 runs 14 residues.

This clonotype was seen more than once but under ten times. This chain connects TRBV12-3 or TRBV12-4 to TRBJ2-1; the D is unclear. CDR3 size: 16 residues. Trimming removed 2 bases from V and 3 bases from J, with 14 bases in between. CDR3 sequence: CASSLWASLLYNEQFF. CDR3 sequence (DNA): TGTGCCAGCAGTTTATGGGCGAGTCTCCTCTACAATGAGCAGTTCTTC.

This clonotype was counted between two and nine times. CDR3 residues: CASSFQGTEASGLFF. In nucleotides, the CDR3 is TGCGCCAGCAGCTTCCAGGGGACGGAGGCTTCGGGGCTGTTTTTT. The J gene is TRBJ1-4, the V gene TRBV5-1; D perhaps matches TRBD1 (6 bases). This CDR3 contains 15 residues. V lost 2 bases, J lost 14 bases, and 22 bases lay in between. Germline V gives CDR1 SGHRS, CDR2 YFSETQ.

Written as DNA, the CDR3 is TGTGCCACCTCGGGCGGCTCTGGGGCCAACGTCCTGACTTTC. It specifies CATSGGSGANVLTF. The rearrangement joins TRBV18 to TRBJ2-6; D ambiguous. The CDR3 extends over 14 amino acids. Germline V CDR1 and CDR2: KGHSH, LQKENI. The V and J ends lost 10 bases and 0 bases respectively, with 10 bases between them.

This clonotype was seen ten or more times. One junction end disagrees with the germline gene, perhaps due to a read error. V gene TRBV6-1 combines with J gene TRBJ1-1; 8 bases agree with TRBD1. Per germline, CDR1 MNHNS and CDR2 SASEGT. CDR3 length: 13 residues. The CDR3 nucleotides read TGCGCCAGCAGTCAGGGGGCTGGCACTGAAGCTTTCTTT. Translating it yields CASSQGAGTEAFF.

CDR3 in amino acids: CSAPGLNPAEQFF. The CDR3 nucleotides read TGCAGTGCCCCTGGACTAAACCCCGCGGAGCAGTTCTTC. The chain carries TRBV20-1 and TRBJ2-1; D is possibly TRBD2 (6 bases). The CDR3 runs 13 residues. Germline V gene sequence: CDR1 DFQATT, CDR2 SNEGSKA (reference sequence). Trimming stripped 6 bases from V and 10 bases from J, with 19 bases between.